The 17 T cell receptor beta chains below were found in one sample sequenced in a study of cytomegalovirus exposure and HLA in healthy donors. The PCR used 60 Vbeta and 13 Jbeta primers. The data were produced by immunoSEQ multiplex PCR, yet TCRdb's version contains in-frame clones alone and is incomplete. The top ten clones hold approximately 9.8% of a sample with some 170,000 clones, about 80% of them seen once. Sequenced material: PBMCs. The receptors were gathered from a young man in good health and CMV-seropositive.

In DNA form, the CDR3 reads TGTGCCAGCAGTTTAGTCAGGGGCCACGAGCAGTACTTC. Translated: CASSLVRGHEQYF. The chain recombines TRBV28 with TRBJ2-7; tentatively, D is TRBD1 (6 bases). Deletions cut 2 bases from V and 5 bases from J, with 10 bases between. Germline V gene lookup returns CDR1 MDHEN and CDR2 SYDVKM. The CDR3 sequence is 13 residues long.

In DNA, the CDR3 is TGTGCCAGCAGCTTAGGCCTAATGGGACAGCCCGGGGAGCTGTTTTTT. This translates into CASSLGLMGQPGELFF. The chain couples TRBV13 to TRBJ2-2; 7 positions match TRBD1. The germline V gene encodes CDR1 PRHDT and CDR2 FYEKMQ (reference sequence). CDR3 size: 16 residues. The V gene end was trimmed by 0 bases and the J gene end by 6 bases; junction bases not matched to a gene: 7.

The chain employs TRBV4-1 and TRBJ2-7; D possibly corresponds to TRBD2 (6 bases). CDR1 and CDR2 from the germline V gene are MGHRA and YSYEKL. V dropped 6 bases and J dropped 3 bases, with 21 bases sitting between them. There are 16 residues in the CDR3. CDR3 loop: CASRHTTSRDYYEQYF. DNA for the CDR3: TGCGCCAGCAGACATACGACTAGTCGGGATTACTACGAGCAGTACTTC.

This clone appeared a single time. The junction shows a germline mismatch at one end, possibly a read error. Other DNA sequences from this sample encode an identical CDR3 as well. In DNA, the CDR3 is TGTGCCAGCAGCCCCAACCCCAAAACGGGACACCACATGAACACTGAGGCTTTCTTT. Encoded protein: CASSPNPKTGHHMNTEAFF. The chain employs TRBV7-9 and TRBJ1-1; maybe TRBD1 (6 bases). The CDR3 totals 19 residues. CDR1 and CDR2 from the germline V gene are SEHNR and FQNEAQ (reference sequence).

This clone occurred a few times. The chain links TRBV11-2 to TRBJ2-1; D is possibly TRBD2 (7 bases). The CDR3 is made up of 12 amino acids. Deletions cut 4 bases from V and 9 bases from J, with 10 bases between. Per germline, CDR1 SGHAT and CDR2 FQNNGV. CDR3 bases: TGTGCCAGCAGCTGGGGGGGCAGTGAGCAGTTCTTC. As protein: CASSWGGSEQFF.

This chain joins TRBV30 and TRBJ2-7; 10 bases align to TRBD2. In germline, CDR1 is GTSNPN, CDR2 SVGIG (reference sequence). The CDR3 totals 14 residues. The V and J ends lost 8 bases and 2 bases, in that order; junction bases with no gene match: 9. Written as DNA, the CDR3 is TGTGCCCTGTATACTAGCGGGACAACCTACGAGCAGTACTTC. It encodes CALYTSGTTYEQYF.

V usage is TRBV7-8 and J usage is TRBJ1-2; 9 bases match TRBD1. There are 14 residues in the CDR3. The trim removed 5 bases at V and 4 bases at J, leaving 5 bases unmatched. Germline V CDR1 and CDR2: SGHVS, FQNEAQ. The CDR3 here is CASSLNRGPYGYTF. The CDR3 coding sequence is TGTGCCAGCAGCCTAAACAGGGGGCCCTATGGCTACACCTTC.

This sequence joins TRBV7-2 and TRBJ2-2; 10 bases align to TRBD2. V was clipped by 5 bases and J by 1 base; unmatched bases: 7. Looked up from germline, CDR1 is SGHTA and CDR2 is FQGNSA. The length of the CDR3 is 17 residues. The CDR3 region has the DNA TGTGCCAGCAGCCCCGACTGGACTAGCGGGAACACCGGGGAGCTGTTTTTT. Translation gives CASSPDWTSGNTGELFF.

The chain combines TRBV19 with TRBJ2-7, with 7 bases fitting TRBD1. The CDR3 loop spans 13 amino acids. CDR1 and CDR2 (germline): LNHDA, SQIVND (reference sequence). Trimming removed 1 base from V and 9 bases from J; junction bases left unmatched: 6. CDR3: CASSIGDRDRQYF. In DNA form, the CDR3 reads TGTGCCAGTAGTATAGGGGACCGGGACAGGCAGTACTTC.

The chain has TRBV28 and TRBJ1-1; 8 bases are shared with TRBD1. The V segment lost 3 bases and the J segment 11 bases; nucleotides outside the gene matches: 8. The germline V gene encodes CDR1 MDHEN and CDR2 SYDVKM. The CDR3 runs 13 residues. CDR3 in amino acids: CASSFRQGLYAFF. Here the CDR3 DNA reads TGTGCCAGCAGTTTCCGACAGGGGCTGTACGCTTTCTTT.

As DNA, the CDR3 is TGTGCCAGCAGCTTGGCTTCGTGGGGGGGCTCCTACGAGCAGTACTTC. Encoded protein: CASSLASWGGSYEQYF. V is TRBV5-4 and J is TRBJ2-7; 7 nucleotides line up with TRBD2. With V trimmed by 0 bases and J by 0 bases, 6 bases remained unmatched. Germline V gene lookup returns CDR1 SGHNT and CDR2 YYREEE (reference sequence). This CDR3 region has 16 residues.

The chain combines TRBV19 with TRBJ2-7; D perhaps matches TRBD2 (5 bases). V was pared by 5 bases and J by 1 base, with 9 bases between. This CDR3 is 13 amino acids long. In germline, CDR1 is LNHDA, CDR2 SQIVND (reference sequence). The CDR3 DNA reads TGTGCCAGTAGTCGGGATCGGTCCTACGAGCAGTACTTC. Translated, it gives CASSRDRSYEQYF. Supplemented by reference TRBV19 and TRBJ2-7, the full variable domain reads DGGITQSPKYLFRKEGQNVTLSCEQNLNHDAMYWYRQDPGQGLRLIYYSQIVNDFQKGDIAEGYSVSREKKESFPLTVTSAQKNPTAFYLCASSRDRSYEQYFGPGTRLTVT.

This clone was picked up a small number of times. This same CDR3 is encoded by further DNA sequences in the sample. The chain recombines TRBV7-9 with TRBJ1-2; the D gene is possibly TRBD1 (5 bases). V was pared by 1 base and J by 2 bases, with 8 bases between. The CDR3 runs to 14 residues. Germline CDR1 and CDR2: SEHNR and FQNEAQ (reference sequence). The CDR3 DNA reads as TGTGCCAGCAGCTTAGGTCCAGGGAACTATGGCTACACCTTC. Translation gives CASSLGPGNYGYTF.

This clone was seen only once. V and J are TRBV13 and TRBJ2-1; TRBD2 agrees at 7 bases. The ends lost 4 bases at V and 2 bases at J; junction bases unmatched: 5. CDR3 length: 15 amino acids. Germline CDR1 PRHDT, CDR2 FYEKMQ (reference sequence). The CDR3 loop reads CASSSRGGPYNEQFF. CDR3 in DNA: TGTGCCAGCAGCTCACGGGGAGGGCCCTACAATGAGCAGTTCTTC.

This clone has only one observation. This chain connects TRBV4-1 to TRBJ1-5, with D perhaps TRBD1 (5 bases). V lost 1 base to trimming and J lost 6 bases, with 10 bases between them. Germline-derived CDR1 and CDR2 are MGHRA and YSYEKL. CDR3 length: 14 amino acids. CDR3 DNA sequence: TGCGCCAGCAGCCAAGTCAGGGTTAGTCAGCCCCAGCATTTT. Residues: CASSQVRVSQPQHF.

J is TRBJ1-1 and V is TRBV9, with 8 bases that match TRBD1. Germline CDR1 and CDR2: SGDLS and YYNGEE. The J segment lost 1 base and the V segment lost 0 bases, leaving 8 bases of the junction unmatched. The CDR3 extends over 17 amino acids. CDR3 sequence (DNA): TGTGCCAGCAGCGTAGGGGGCAGGGGGCAGGAGAACACTGAAGCTTTCTTT. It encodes CASSVGGRGQENTEAFF.

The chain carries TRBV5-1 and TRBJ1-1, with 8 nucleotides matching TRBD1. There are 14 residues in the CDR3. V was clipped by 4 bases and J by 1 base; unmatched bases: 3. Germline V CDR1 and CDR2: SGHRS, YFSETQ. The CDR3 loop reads CASSPQGANTEAFF. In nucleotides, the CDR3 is TGCGCCAGCAGCCCGCAGGGGGCGAACACTGAAGCTTTCTTT.